The 27 T cell receptor beta chains reported below all come from one sample, sequenced in a study of identical twins. TCRdb passed the 5' RACE reads through MiXCR, listing each CDR3 protein once. The sample contains around 500,000 distinct CDR3 sequences, 13% to 15% of which appear only once. This sample also belongs to another study, concerning yellow fever vaccine responses in identical twins.

The sample comprised CD4+ T cells sorted from blood. These receptors were obtained from a young woman in good health.

The CDR3 DNA follows: TGCAGTGTAAGACTAGCGGGCCCAGATACGCAGTATTTT. Encoded protein: CSVRLAGPDTQYF. The V and J genes are TRBV20-1 and TRBJ2-3; 10 bases line up with TRBD2. The CDR3 spans 13 residues. Germline CDR1 DFQATT, CDR2 SNEGSKA (reference sequence). V gave up 7 bases and J gave up 4 bases; unmatched junction bases: 5.

J is TRBJ2-4 and V is TRBV19, with 7 bases identical to TRBD1. CDR3 length: 16 residues. V shed 10 bases, J shed 0 bases, and the junction held 12 bases outside the gene matches. CDR1 and CDR2 (germline): LNHDA, SQIVND (reference sequence). Here the CDR3 reads CATRPGTALAKNIQYF. CDR3 coding DNA: TGTGCCACAAGACCCGGGACAGCTCTAGCCAAAAACATTCAGTACTTC.

This clonotype was observed a handful of times. The genes are TRBV18 and TRBJ2-7; possible D gene TRBD2, 6 bases. V was trimmed by 0 bases and J by 2 bases, leaving 26 bases between them. There are 20 residues in the CDR3. Germline assignment: CDR1 KGHSH and CDR2 LQKENI. For the CDR3, the DNA is TGTGCCAGCTCACCACCGATCGGCAGGGTAACGGGGGAAGGTGCCTACGAGCAGTACTTC. Its protein is CASSPPIGRVTGEGAYEQYF.

This chain joins TRBV20-1 and TRBJ2-1; D not resolved. CDR3 length: 15 residues. Germline V gene data show CDR1 as DFQATT and CDR2 as SNEGSKA (reference sequence). The V end lost 3 bases, the J end lost 16 bases, and 28 bases lay between the germline ends. The DNA of the CDR3 is TGCAGTGCTAGCAGGCCGGCTGGGGTCTACAATGAGCGTTTCTTC. It codes for CSASRPAGVYNERFF.

This clonotype was detected a few times. The chain links TRBV5-6 to TRBJ2-7, with D unresolved. Germline V gives CDR1 SGHDT, CDR2 YYEEEE. The CDR3 extends over 14 amino acids. Trimming took off 4 bases at V and 7 bases at J, with 18 bases between the two ends. The CDR3 sequence: CASSRKPGTKEQYF. CDR3 nucleotides: TGTGCCAGCAGCCGTAAGCCTGGAACGAAGGAGCAGTACTTC.

There are a few counts of this clonotype. The chain combines TRBV27 with TRBJ2-1; D ambiguous. The CDR3 totals 15 residues. Per the germline V gene, CDR1 is MNHEY and CDR2 is SMNVEV (reference sequence). The germline V and J ends were trimmed by 2 bases and 0 bases, with 8 bases remaining between them. The CDR3: CASSLILSSYNEQFF. The CDR3 DNA is TGTGCCAGCAGTTTAATCCTGAGCTCCTACAATGAGCAGTTCTTC.

In its sample, this clonotype was seen a few times. This chain links TRBV28 with TRBJ2-7, with 8 bases matching TRBD1. The CDR3 runs 14 residues. From germline, CDR1 is MDHEN and CDR2 SYDVKM. After removal of 2 bases from V and 2 bases from J, the junction contained 2 bases not matched to a gene. The DNA of the CDR3 is TGTGCCAGCAGTTTACAGGGGGCCCCCTACGAGCAGTACTTC. Encoded protein: CASSLQGAPYEQYF.

This sequence joins TRBV12-3 or TRBV12-4 and TRBJ2-3; D is uncertain. The V and J ends lost 5 bases and 8 bases respectively, with 14 bases between them. CDR3 length equals 13 residues. In nucleotides, the CDR3 is TGTGCCAGCAGTCAGAGCACATTTAGTACGCAGTATTTT. Translated: CASSQSTFSTQYF.

This clonotype was found many times. The chain couples TRBV10-3 to TRBJ2-3, with 8 bases that match TRBD2. The CDR3 covers 18 residues. J lost 4 bases, V lost 4 bases, and 16 bases had no gene match. Germline-derived CDR1 and CDR2 are ENHRY and SYGVKD. The CDR3 DNA is TGTGCCATCAGTGCTGAAGGAGGGGCGGGACTAGTTTCAGATACGCAGTATTTT. Translation: CAISAEGGAGLVSDTQYF.

Only one count was recorded for this clonotype. The rearrangement uses TRBV3-1 and TRBJ2-1; TRBD2 agrees at 12 bases. V trimming: 11 bases; J trimming: 5 bases; junction bases outside the gene matches: 22. Germline V gene lookup returns CDR1 LGHDT and CDR2 YNNKEL (reference sequence). CDR3 size: 19 residues. CDR3 nucleotide sequence: TGTGCCTGCAACACTTTTCACCAATGGACTAGCGGGACGAACAATGAGCAGTTCTTC. Its protein is CACNTFHQWTSGTNNEQFF.

Turning to this clonotype: One junction end disagrees with the germline gene, perhaps due to a read error. This chain joins TRBV29-1 and TRBJ2-1; no firm D call. Germline V CDR1 and CDR2: SQVTM, ANQGSEA. This CDR3 contains 11 residues. CDR3 in amino acids: CSVSWVDERFF. CDR3 nucleotide sequence: TGCAGCGTGTCGTGGGTCGATGAGCGGTTCTTC.

This clonotype was detected ten times or more. The chain is built from TRBV20-1 and TRBJ2-7, with 7 nucleotides matching TRBD2. CDR3 length equals 13 residues. Germline values: CDR1 DFQATT, CDR2 SNEGSKA (reference sequence). The junction had 5 bases not matched to a gene; V was cut back by 3 bases and J by 3 bases. CDR3 in DNA: TGCAGTGCTAGGTTAGCGGGCGTCTACGAGCAGTACTTC. Its protein product is CSARLAGVYEQYF.

This clonotype was counted ten times or more. The CDR3 is CASSQIWSTEAFF. CDR3 nucleotides: TGTGCCAGCAGCCAAATCTGGAGCACTGAAGCTTTCTTT. V is TRBV3-1 and J is TRBJ1-1; D remains unclear. Germline values: CDR1 LGHDT, CDR2 YNNKEL (reference sequence). V was clipped by 2 bases and J by 4 bases, with 8 bases between them. The CDR3 spans 13 residues.

CDR3 nucleotide sequence: TGTGCCAGCAGCTTAGCAGGGATAAGCGAGCAGTACTTC. This gives the protein CASSLAGISEQYF. The chain carries TRBV7-2 and TRBJ2-7; D remains ambiguous. Looked up from germline, CDR1 is SGHTA and CDR2 is FQGNSA. V dropped 0 bases and J dropped 6 bases, with 9 bases sitting between them. This CDR3 comprises 13 residues.

In this sample, this clonotype turned up a few times. V is TRBV18 and J is TRBJ2-7; D unclear. The CDR3 has 14 residues. Between the trimmed V and J ends, which lost 0 bases and 2 bases, there was a span of 8 bases. CDR1 KGHSH and CDR2 LQKENI come from the germline V gene. CDR3 region: CASSPPTETYEQYF. CDR3 in DNA: TGTGCCAGCTCACCACCGACGGAAACCTACGAGCAGTACTTC.

This clonotype was counted between two and nine times. This chain connects TRBV6-1 to TRBJ2-7; D ambiguous. Trimming cost V 4 bases and J 3 bases, with 13 bases left between them. The CDR3 totals 14 residues. The germline V gene has CDR1 MNHNS and CDR2 SASEGT. Here the CDR3 DNA reads TGTGCCAGCAGTGCTCTGGGCGGCGACTACGAGCAGTACTTC. Translation: CASSALGGDYEQYF.

This chain joins TRBV29-1 and TRBJ1-4, with TRBD1 as a possible D gene (5 bases). There are 13 residues in the CDR3. V lost 5 bases to trimming and J lost 7 bases, with 14 bases between them. Germline V lookup: CDR1 SQVTM, CDR2 ANQGSEA. The CDR3: CSVRRGPSEKLFF. The CDR3 DNA sequence: TGCAGCGTTCGGAGGGGCCCCAGTGAAAAACTGTTTTTT.

The genes are TRBV24-1 and TRBJ2-5; D possibly matches TRBD1 or TRBD2 (5 bases each). The V gene lost 3 bases and the J gene lost 5 bases, with 12 bases spanning the gap. The CDR3 spans 14 residues. Germline V gives CDR1 KGHDR, CDR2 SFDVKD. CDR3 nucleotides: TGTGCCACCAGTGATCGAGGGGCGCGCGAGACCCAGTACTTC. This translates into CATSDRGARETQYF.

The rearrangement joins TRBV20-1 to TRBJ1-1; possibly TRBD1 for D (5 bases). Trimming pared 5 bases from V and 1 base from J, leaving 8 bases between. Germline V gives CDR1 DFQATT, CDR2 SNEGSKA (reference sequence). The CDR3 length is 12 residues. The CDR3 coding sequence is TGCAGTGCTCACGACAGGAACACTGAAGCTTTCTTT. Translation gives CSAHDRNTEAFF.

The sample holds many counts of this clonotype. The V call is TRBV6-5, the J call TRBJ2-2, with no clear D. Trimming stripped 4 bases from V and 4 bases from J, with 7 bases between. This CDR3 spans 13 amino acids. The germline gives CDR1 MNHEY, CDR2 SVGAGI. CDR3 residues: CASSSPGTGELFF. CDR3 DNA: TGTGCCAGCAGTTCCCCAGGCACCGGGGAGCTGTTTTTT.

V and J are TRBV20-1 and TRBJ2-1, with 13 bases matching TRBD2. The junction had 5 bases not matched to a gene; V was cut back by 3 bases and J by 0 bases. The CDR3 spans 17 residues. The germline V gene encodes CDR1 DFQATT and CDR2 SNEGSKA (reference sequence). The CDR3 loop is CSASRLAGGTSYNEQFF. The CDR3 bases are TGCAGTGCTAGCCGACTAGCGGGAGGAACCTCCTACAATGAGCAGTTCTTC.

This clonotype was observed many times. J is TRBJ2-4 and V is TRBV29-1; 9 bases are shared with TRBD1. Looked up from germline, CDR1 is SQVTM and CDR2 is ANQGSEA. The CDR3 loop spans 15 amino acids. V shed 2 bases, J shed 6 bases, and the junction held 8 bases outside the gene matches. Written as DNA, the CDR3 is TGCAGCGTTGAATTCGCCGGACAGGGGCGAAACATTCAGTACTTC. It translates to CSVEFAGQGRNIQYF. The variable domain in full, completed from reference TRBV29-1 and TRBJ2-4, reads SAVISQKPSRDICQRGTSLTIQCQVDSQVTMMFWYRQQPGQSLTLIATANQGSEATYESGFVIDKFPISRPNLTFSTLTVSNMSPEDSSIYLCSVEFAGQGRNIQYFGAGTRLSVL.

This clonotype was counted between two and nine times. The V gene is TRBV12-3 or TRBV12-4, the J gene TRBJ1-5; unclear D gene. This CDR3 is built from 13 residues. V was cut by 5 bases and J by 1 base, with 6 bases left in between. DNA for the CDR3: TGTGCCAGCAGTGCCCTCAGCAATCAGCCCCAGCATTTT. Amino acid sequence: CASSALSNQPQHF.

This clonotype has just a few counts. This chain links TRBV3-1 with TRBJ2-7; D remains unclear. Trimming stripped 7 bases from V and 6 bases from J, with 10 bases between. Germline V lookup: CDR1 LGHDT, CDR2 YNNKEL (reference sequence). The length of the CDR3 is 11 residues. CDR3 sequence reads: CASTRSGEQYF. In nucleotides, the CDR3 is TGTGCCAGCACACGAAGTGGCGAGCAGTACTTC.

The chain carries TRBV7-6 and TRBJ1-4; TRBD1 matches at 7 bases. V gave up 1 base and J gave up 4 bases; unmatched junction bases: 3. Germline assignment: CDR1 SGHVS and CDR2 FNYEAQ. This CDR3 spans 15 amino acids. CDR3 sequence: CASSLGAGGNEKLFF. The CDR3, as DNA: TGTGCCAGCAGCTTAGGGGCAGGGGGTAATGAAAAACTGTTTTTT.

This clonotype came up many times. The chain has TRBV12-3 or TRBV12-4 and TRBJ2-7; TRBD2 matches 11 bases. Germline trimming cut 5 bases from V and 7 bases from J; bases unmatched to any gene: 10. This CDR3 spans 15 amino acids. CDR3 protein: CASSPSTSGEGEQYF. The CDR3 DNA reads TGTGCCAGCAGTCCCTCGACTAGCGGGGAAGGAGAGCAGTACTTC.

This rearrangement joins TRBV4-2 to TRBJ2-7, with 12 bases identical to TRBD1. The CDR3 runs to 15 residues. J lost 7 bases, V lost 2 bases, and 6 bases had no gene match. CDR1 and CDR2 (germline): LGHNA, YNFKEQ. CDR3 bases: TGTGCCAGCAGCCAATTGGGACAGGGGGCTAGAGAGCAGTACTTC. Protein product: CASSQLGQGAREQYF.